The present entry profiles one TCR beta chain with its context. These data come from a study of blood T cell repertoires in COVID-19. Turning to the study itself: The United States, Italy and Spain supplied acute and convalescent COVID-19 samples.

V dropped 5 bases and J dropped 7; count of bases not matched to a gene: 7. This CDR3 contains 15 residues. Germline CDR1 is SGHTA and CDR2 is FQGTGA. Assay used: immunoSEQ multiplex PCR; TCRdb lists only in-frame clones, some missing. Of about 430,000 clones in the sample, about 88% were seen once. The rearrangement joins TRBV7-3 to TRBJ2-3; 12 nucleotides align to TRBD2. The TCR comes from a young woman who had been exposed to COVID-19. Material for sequencing was PBMCs or T cells enriched from blood (not recorded which). The CDR3 region is CASSPLAGGLNTQYF. The CDR3 coding sequence is TGTGCCAGCAGCCCTCTAGCGGGGGGGCTGAATACGCAGTATTTT.